The entry that follows covers one T cell receptor (beta chain) sequence. The sample originates from a study of blood T cell repertoires in COVID-19. Background on the study: The origin of the acute and convalescent COVID-19 samples was the United States, Italy and Spain. Sources were T cells, B-cell-depleted T cells, or PBMCs; the material itself was cDNA or gDNA.

The CDR3 totals 17 residues. With V trimmed by 3 bases and J by 7 bases, 9 bases remained unmatched. Germline CDR1 and CDR2: LGHNA and YSLEER. Seattle-derived patients entered the study during active infection and were followed longitudinally. In the authors' workflow: Quantification of nucleated cells was approximated via reference gene primer amplification. The repertoire was sequenced with immunoSEQ multiplex PCR; TCRdb's copy has only in-frame clones and lacks some. V and J calls and clone size are copied from that table; D and trimming were computed from the DNA. In the table there are around 400,000 clones, around 87% of which are singletons.

The chain is built from TRBV4-3 and TRBJ2-1, with 13 bases fitting TRBD2. Sequences were obtained from peripheral blood. This clonotype was sampled from a woman aged 25 to 45 with COVID-19, enrolled during active disease. The CDR3 sequence is CASSQGVLAGGGNEQFF. CDR3 sequence (DNA): TGCGCCAGCAGCCAGGGAGTACTAGCGGGAGGGGGTAATGAGCAGTTCTTC.